This record concerns one T cell receptor beta chain sequence. This may be a read error, as it is one base from a much larger clone. This record comes from a study of T cells in Graves' hyperthyroidism and ophthalmopathy. The CDR3 runs 13 residues. Deletions cut 8 bases from V and 0 bases from J, with 8 bases between. From germline, CDR1 is SGHVS and CDR2 FQNEAQ. Exclusion of patients followed from uncontrolled infection, other autoimmune disease, pregnancy or lactation. Template material for amplifying TCR beta CDR3 regions consisted of RNA transcripts. HTBI primers were the set used in a first-round RT-PCR of the TCR CDR3. TCRdb reprocessed the multiplex PCR reads via MiXCR and lists one record per CDR3 protein. Among just over 550,000 distinct CDR3 sequences listed, around 45% were seen once.

Sample: peripheral blood or thyroid tissue (not recorded which). This receptor was identified in a woman between 18 and 30 years old with Graves' hyperthyroidism. The chain employs TRBV7-8 and TRBJ1-3; D unclear. CDR3 amino acids: CASDLGSGNTIYF. In nucleotides, the CDR3 is TGTGCCAGCGACCTGGGCTCTGGAAACACCATATATTTT.